Included here is one T cell receptor beta chain sequence, with context. The data were obtained in a study of blood T cell repertoires in COVID-19. Study-wide background: Samples representing acute and convalescent COVID-19 were sourced from the United States, Italy and Spain. PBMCs, B-cell-depleted T cells, or T cells were the source of the cDNA or gDNA that made up the material.

The CDR3 covers 14 residues. Germline trimming cut 9 bases from V and 5 bases from J; bases unmatched to any gene: 6. Germline V gives CDR1 LNHDA, CDR2 SQIVND (reference sequence). TCRdb's table, derived via immunoSEQ multiplex PCR, lists solely in-frame clones and lacks some. The table has a few hundred thousand clones, around 90% seen once. The sequencing sample was made of peripheral blood. This chain links TRBV19 with TRBJ2-7; 14 bases are a match to TRBD2. This clonotype was sampled from a woman in her seventies with COVID-19, enrolled during active disease. CDR3 DNA sequence: TGTGCCAGCGTCGGGACTAGCGGGAGAGACGAGCAGTACTTC. Translation: CASVGTSGRDEQYF. Based on the CDR3 plus reference TRBV19 and TRBJ2-7, the full variable domain is DGGITQSPKYLFRKEGQNVTLSCEQNLNHDAMYWYRQDPGQGLRLIYYSQIVNDFQKGDIAEGYSVSREKKESFPLTVTSAQKNPTAFYLCASVGTSGRDEQYFGPGTRLTVT.